What follows is one TCR beta chain and its context. Its antigen is as yet unknown. This entry belongs to a study of cytomegalovirus exposure and HLA in healthy donors. Study findings and constraints: No immune exposure information besides CMV serostatus was available. The study flagged fewer than 200 TCR beta chains as cytomegalovirus-associated.

PCR amplification relied on 60 Vbeta primers (plus 13 Jbeta primers). Libraries were prepared by immunoSEQ multiplex PCR; TCRdb keeps only in-frame clonotypes and omits some of them. The sample lists about 150,000 clones; about 80% were seen once. Unrecorded immune exposures were likely, despite nominal health at sampling. The clonotype was recovered from a woman aged 25 to 45 in good health and CMV-seronegative. Source material: PBMCs.

CDR3 protein: CASSYRTAYEQYF. CDR3 DNA: TGTGCCAGCAGTTACCGGACAGCCTACGAGCAGTACTTC. The rearrangement uses TRBV6-5 and TRBJ2-7, with a weak D call TRBD1 (6 bases). The CDR3 is made up of 13 amino acids. V was clipped by 2 bases and J by 2 bases, with 7 bases between them. CDR1 and CDR2 from the germline V gene are MNHEY and SVGAGI.